Below are 32 T cell receptor beta chains sequenced from a single sample in a study of T-cell reconstitution after alpha-beta-depleted transplantation in children. Unique molecular identifiers were used to barcode this TCRbeta library. TCRdb used MiXCR to reprocess the PCR reads, holding one entry per CDR3 protein. The sample gives 450,000 to 500,000 distinct CDR3 sequences, under 15% of which show up once; more than 5.5% is in the top ten. Here the sequenced sample was PBMCs from the stem cell graft donor, taken from the stem cell graft. Every receptor here comes from a human donor who donated a stem cell graft to a child with combined immunodeficiency.

The chain has TRBV18 and TRBJ1-4, with 7 bases identical to TRBD1. This CDR3 region has 12 residues. V lost 2 bases, J lost 13 bases, and 4 bases stayed unmatched. Germline values: CDR1 KGHSH, CDR2 LQKENI. CDR3 sequence: CASSPTQGRLFF. For the CDR3, the DNA is TGTGCCAGCTCACCAACACAGGGGCGACTGTTTTTT.

This clonotype showed up just a few times. This rearrangement joins TRBV28 to TRBJ2-7; 9 bases are shared with TRBD2. In germline, CDR1 is MDHEN, CDR2 SYDVKM. The CDR3 is 15 residues long. V lost 7 bases and J lost 1; bases outside the gene matches: 8. The CDR3 region has the DNA TGTGCCAGCACCCTAGCGGGAACAAGGTCCTACGAGCAGTACTTC. As protein: CASTLAGTRSYEQYF.

This clonotype was detected ten times or more. The chain is built from TRBV5-5 and TRBJ2-3; tentative D call: TRBD1 (5 bases). The CDR3 runs 14 residues. Germline values: CDR1 SGHKS, CDR2 YYEKEE (reference sequence). Trimming left V 2 bases short and J 2 bases short, with 9 bases between. The CDR3 loop reads CASSLQASTDTQYF. The CDR3, as DNA: TGTGCCAGCAGCTTACAGGCTTCCACAGATACGCAGTATTTT.

This clonotype appeared a few times. The chain has TRBV25-1 and TRBJ1-2; D gene ambiguous. Trimming took off 8 bases at V and 5 bases at J, with 12 bases between the two ends. Germline CDR1 reads MGHDK; CDR2 reads SYGVNS. CDR3 length: 12 amino acids. The CDR3 nucleotides read TGTGCCAGCTCCGGAGATACTTATGGCTACACCTTC. Its protein is CASSGDTYGYTF.

This clonotype was seen ten or more times. This chain joins TRBV4-3 and TRBJ2-3; the D is unclear. V was trimmed by 0 bases and J by 4 bases, leaving 5 bases between them. In germline, CDR1 is LGHNA, CDR2 YSLEER. This CDR3 is built from 13 residues. The CDR3 reads CASSQEEADTQYF. The CDR3 DNA reads TGCGCCAGCAGCCAAGAAGAGGCAGATACGCAGTATTTT.

J is TRBJ2-5 and V is TRBV6-1; TRBD2 might be the D (5 bases). V lost 4 bases, J lost 1 base, and 10 bases lay in between. The CDR3 loop spans 14 amino acids. Germline CDR1 and CDR2: MNHNS and SASEGT. The CDR3 nucleotides read TGTGCCAGCAGTGCCTCCGGGATCCAAGAGACCCAGTACTTC. Residues: CASSASGIQETQYF.

This clonotype was observed a few times. This sequence joins TRBV29-1 and TRBJ1-1; D is unclear. The V and J ends lost 6 bases and 3 bases respectively, with 8 bases between them. Per germline, CDR1 SQVTM and CDR2 ANQGSEA. The CDR3 is made up of 11 amino acids. The CDR3 here is CSVRVDTEAFF. DNA of the CDR3: TGCAGCGTACGGGTAGACACTGAAGCTTTCTTT.

The chain has TRBV24-1 and TRBJ2-3; 9 nucleotides align to TRBD2. Trimming cost V 4 bases and J 2 bases; bases outside gene matches: 9. This CDR3 spans 17 amino acids. Germline V gene data show CDR1 as KGHDR and CDR2 as SFDVKD. The CDR3: CATSDSGTSRFTDTQYF. The CDR3 nucleotides read TGTGCCACCAGTGACTCCGGGACTAGCAGGTTCACAGATACGCAGTATTTT.

This clonotype was seen ten or more times. The V call is TRBV12-3 or TRBV12-4, the J call TRBJ2-3, with 9 bases that match TRBD2. The CDR3 runs to 16 residues. Trimming at V came to 4 bases and at J to 8 bases, leaving 13 bases not matched to a gene. The CDR3 coding sequence is TGTGCCAGCAGTTCTTGGGGTAGCGGGAGAGGTTTTACGCAGTATTTT. Its translation is CASSSWGSGRGFTQYF.

This clonotype was seen more than once but under ten times. The V and J genes are TRBV30 and TRBJ2-5; D remains unclear. The germline V gene has CDR1 GTSNPN and CDR2 SVGIG (reference sequence). V was pared by 3 bases and J by 5 bases, with 7 bases between. CDR3 length: 11 residues. CDR3 protein: CAWRVVETQYF. CDR3 in DNA: TGTGCCTGGAGGGTGGTGGAGACCCAGTACTTC.

This clonotype was counted at least ten times. V is TRBV7-9 and J is TRBJ2-1; TRBD2 matches at 13 bases. After removal of 5 bases from V and 5 bases from J, the junction contained 3 bases not matched to a gene. CDR1 is SEHNR and CDR2 is FQNEAQ in the germline V gene (reference sequence). The CDR3 covers 15 residues. CDR3 nucleotides: TGTGCCAGCAGCAGCGGACTAGCGGGGGACAATGAGCAGTTCTTC. It specifies CASSSGLAGDNEQFF.

This clonotype was observed at least ten times. CDR3 residues: CATSRDWGSGELFF. The CDR3 coding sequence is TGTGCCACCAGCAGAGATTGGGGGTCCGGGGAGCTGTTTTTT. J is TRBJ2-2 and V is TRBV15; D assignment may be TRBD1 or TRBD2 (5 bases each). V gave up 0 bases and J gave up 6 bases, with 8 bases separating them. The CDR3 has 14 residues. Germline-derived CDR1 and CDR2 are LNHNV and YYDKDF (reference sequence).

At least ten counts were recorded for this clonotype. As DNA, the CDR3 is TGTGCCAGCAGTTTCCAGGGGACCTCCTACGAGCAGTACTTC. Translated: CASSFQGTSYEQYF. The genes are TRBV12-3 or TRBV12-4 and TRBJ2-7, with D maybe TRBD1 (6 bases). Trimming pared 3 bases from V and 0 bases from J, leaving 9 bases between. The CDR3 extends over 14 amino acids.

This clonotype has at least ten counts. The rearrangement uses TRBV9 and TRBJ1-4; D not resolved. The CDR3 runs 15 residues. Germline V gene data show CDR1 as SGDLS and CDR2 as YYNGEE. V lost 0 bases and J lost 3, with 9 bases in between. The CDR3 loop is CASSVGGFSNEKLFF. Here the CDR3 DNA reads TGTGCCAGCAGCGTAGGCGGGTTCTCTAATGAAAAACTGTTTTTT. Drawing the rest from reference TRBV9 and TRBJ1-4, the complete variable domain is DSGVTQTPKHLITATGQRVTLRCSPRSGDLSVYWYQQSLDQGLQFLIQYYNGEERAKGNILERFSAQQFPDLHSELNLSSLELGDSALYFCASSVGGFSNEKLFFGSGTQLSVL.

The chain links TRBV29-1 to TRBJ2-5; D possibly uses TRBD1 or TRBD2 (5 bases each). Per germline, CDR1 SQVTM and CDR2 ANQGSEA. The CDR3 contains 15 residues. The V and J ends lost 6 bases and 6 bases respectively, with 23 bases between them. CDR3 amino acids: CSVPGRDGVLKTQYF. CDR3 DNA: TGCAGCGTGCCCGGACGGGACGGGGTGTTGAAGACCCAGTACTTC.

The rearrangement joins TRBV7-2 to TRBJ2-7; 9 positions match TRBD2. This CDR3 is 16 amino acids long. Trimming removed 5 bases from V and 4 bases from J; junction bases left unmatched: 12. Germline assignment: CDR1 SGHTA and CDR2 FQGNSA. The CDR3 DNA sequence: TGTGCCAGCAGCCTACAAGCGGGAGGAACCTTTTACGAGCAGTACTTC. Translating it yields CASSLQAGGTFYEQYF.

This clonotype showed up many times. This chain's CDR3 is CASSPSAGEQYF. DNA for the CDR3: TGTGCCAGCTCGCCTTCCGCGGGTGAGCAGTACTTC. This chain joins TRBV18 and TRBJ2-7; possible D gene TRBD2, 5 bases. The germline V gene has CDR1 KGHSH and CDR2 LQKENI. This CDR3 spans 12 amino acids. The V end was cut by 6 bases, the J end by 7 bases, with 13 bases between.

This clonotype was seen many times. V is TRBV24-1 and J is TRBJ2-5; TRBD2 agrees at 13 bases. Germline CDR1 and CDR2: KGHDR and SFDVKD. The V and J ends lost 4 bases and 5 bases, in that order; junction bases with no gene match: 9. The CDR3 has 17 amino acids. CDR3 region: CATSDHRTSGSQETQYF. The CDR3 coding sequence is TGTGCCACCAGTGACCATAGGACTAGCGGGAGCCAGGAGACCCAGTACTTC.

This clonotype was seen at least ten times. J is TRBJ2-7 and V is TRBV12-3 or TRBV12-4, with 11 bases identical to TRBD2. This CDR3 contains 14 residues. V was pared by 5 bases and J by 7 bases, with 7 bases of the junction left unmatched. For the CDR3, the DNA is TGTGCCAGCAGTCTTAGCGGGAGGGCGGGTGAGCAGTACTTC. Its translation is CASSLSGRAGEQYF.

This clonotype came up many times. The chain carries TRBV7-8 and TRBJ2-1, with D unclear. Germline CDR1 and CDR2: SGHVS and FQNEAQ. The CDR3 runs 16 residues. The ends were cut back, 5 bases at V and 0 bases at J, with 14 bases in the middle. The CDR3 reads CASSPQSRSSYNEQFF. CDR3 in DNA: TGTGCCAGCAGCCCTCAAAGCAGGAGCTCCTACAATGAGCAGTTCTTC.

This chain links TRBV7-2 with TRBJ2-3; 11 bases match TRBD2. The CDR3 loop spans 17 amino acids. With 5 bases clipped from V and 3 bases from J, the junction kept 10 bases outside the gene matches. Per the germline V gene, CDR1 is SGHTA and CDR2 is FQGNSA. This CDR3 reads CASSPWSGTSGTDTQYF. CDR3 coding DNA: TGTGCCAGCAGCCCGTGGTCCGGGACTAGCGGAACAGATACGCAGTATTTT.

The rearrangement joins TRBV18 to TRBJ2-2; D remains unclear. The CDR3 covers 14 residues. Trimming removed 2 bases from V and 6 bases from J, with 10 bases in between. Germline V gene sequence: CDR1 KGHSH, CDR2 LQKENI. Here the CDR3 reads CASSPGWQPGELFF. As DNA, the CDR3 is TGTGCCAGCTCACCAGGGTGGCAGCCCGGGGAGCTGTTTTTT.

There are a few counts of this clonotype. The V gene is TRBV4-3, the J gene TRBJ2-1; possibly TRBD1 for D (6 bases). V was cut by 2 bases and J by 14 bases, with 16 bases left in between. Germline CDR1 LGHNA, CDR2 YSLEER. The CDR3 extends over 13 amino acids. CDR3 loop: CASSQYSGAPEFF. The CDR3 bases are TGCGCCAGCAGCCAATACTCAGGGGCCCCTGAGTTCTTC.

Here the CDR3 reads CASSLGGRVSDEQFF. Here the CDR3 DNA reads TGTGCCAGCAGCTTGGGAGGCAGGGTGAGTGATGAGCAGTTCTTC. J is TRBJ2-1 and V is TRBV5-6; D is perhaps TRBD1 (5 bases). The CDR3 loop spans 15 amino acids. Germline V gene data show CDR1 as SGHDT and CDR2 as YYEEEE. V gave up 0 bases and J gave up 8 bases, with 15 bases separating them.

The chain is built from TRBV5-6 and TRBJ1-2; D gene ambiguous. The V end lost 0 bases, the J end lost 5 bases, and 11 bases lay between the germline ends. Germline CDR1 reads SGHDT; CDR2 reads YYEEEE. This CDR3 comprises 14 residues. The DNA for the CDR3 is TGTGCCAGCAGCTTGGCCCCCGTAGGGTATGGCTACACCTTC. It translates to CASSLAPVGYGYTF.

The table lists this clonotype with a few counts. V is TRBV2 and J is TRBJ2-2, with D unresolved. This CDR3 spans 14 amino acids. Germline CDR1 SNHLY, CDR2 FYNNEI. The ends were cut back, 2 bases at V and 3 bases at J, with 7 bases in the middle. The CDR3 coding sequence is TGTGCCAGCAGTGAAAGAGGATACACCGGGGAGCTGTTTTTT. Protein sequence: CASSERGYTGELFF.

This chain uses TRBV15 with TRBJ2-2, with D maybe TRBD1 (5 bases). With 0 bases removed from V and 4 bases from J, the gap between germline ends came to 9 bases. Germline values: CDR1 LNHNV, CDR2 YYDKDF (reference sequence). The CDR3 sequence is 15 residues long. The CDR3 is CATSRDQTATGELFF. CDR3 DNA: TGTGCCACCAGCAGAGATCAGACAGCCACCGGGGAGCTGTTTTTT.

With respect to this clonotype: This sequence may be a read error, since a much larger clone differs from it by one base. The rearrangement joins TRBV12-3 or TRBV12-4 to TRBJ2-3, with D perhaps matching TRBD2 (6 bases). The CDR3 loop spans 15 amino acids. Trimming took 8 bases from V and 4 from J, leaving 19 bases between them. CDR3: CASAPSEGRSDTQYF. As DNA, the CDR3 is TGTGCCAGCGCCCCCTCGGAGGGGCGGTCAGATACGCAGTATTTT.

This clonotype appeared a few times. This CDR3 is CASSFILDSYEQYF. The DNA of the CDR3 is TGTGCCAGCAGCTTTATACTGGACTCCTACGAGCAGTACTTC. V is TRBV11-2 and J is TRBJ2-7; the D is unclear. The CDR3 has 14 residues. The V end was cut by 3 bases, the J end by 0 bases, with 9 bases between. Per germline, CDR1 SGHAT and CDR2 FQNNGV.

This sequence joins TRBV7-9 and TRBJ1-1; D is possibly TRBD1 (5 bases). Trimming took 6 bases from V and 0 from J, leaving 20 bases between them. The CDR3 is 17 amino acids. Germline CDR1 and CDR2: SEHNR and FQNEAQ (reference sequence). Written as DNA, the CDR3 is TGTGCCAGCAGGTCTCAGGGTCGCGTGGGCTTGAACACTGAAGCTTTCTTT. This encodes CASRSQGRVGLNTEAFF. The full variable domain, with the rest looked up from reference TRBV7-9 and TRBJ1-1, is DTGVSQNPRHKITKRGQNVTFRCDPISEHNRLYWYRQTLGQGPEFLTYFQNEAQLEKSRLLSDRFSAERPKGSFSTLEIQRTEQGDSAMYLCASRSQGRVGLNTEAFFGQGTRLTVV.

In its sample, this clonotype was seen once. The rearrangement uses TRBV23-1 and TRBJ2-7, with 8 bases aligning to TRBD1. TRBV23-1 is classed as an ORF, of uncertain function. This CDR3 is 14 amino acids long. The junction had 4 bases not matched to a gene; V was cut back by 3 bases and J by 3 bases. Written as DNA, the CDR3 is TGCGCCAGCAGTCACGGGGGACAGGTCTACGAGCAGTACTTC. It specifies CASSHGGQVYEQYF.

The sample holds many counts of this clonotype. V and J are TRBV12-3 or TRBV12-4 and TRBJ2-5; tentative D call: TRBD1 (5 bases). The CDR3 runs 16 residues. V was pared by 4 bases and J by 0 bases, with 15 bases between. The CDR3: CASSSRRVEYQETQYF. The CDR3 bases are TGTGCCAGCAGTTCCCGCAGGGTTGAGTACCAAGAGACCCAGTACTTC.